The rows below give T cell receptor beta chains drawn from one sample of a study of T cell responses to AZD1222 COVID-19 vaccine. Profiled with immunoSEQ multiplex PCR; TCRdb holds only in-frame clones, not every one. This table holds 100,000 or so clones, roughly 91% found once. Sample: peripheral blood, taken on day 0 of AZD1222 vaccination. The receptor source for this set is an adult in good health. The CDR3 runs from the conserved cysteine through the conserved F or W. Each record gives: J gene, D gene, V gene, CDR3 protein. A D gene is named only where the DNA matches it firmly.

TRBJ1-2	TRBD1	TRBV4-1	CASSRVGGQGFSGYTF
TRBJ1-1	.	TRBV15	CATSRGTANTEAFF
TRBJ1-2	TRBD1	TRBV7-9	CASSLGQGSAGYTF
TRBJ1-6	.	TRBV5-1	CASSSEILNSPLHF
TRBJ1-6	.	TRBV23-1	CASSRRHKSLHF
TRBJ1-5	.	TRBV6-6	CASSYSGPSSNQPQHF
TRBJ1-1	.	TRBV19	CASSTGEETEAFF
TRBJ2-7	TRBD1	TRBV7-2	CASSPDRGGRRKQYF
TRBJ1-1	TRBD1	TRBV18	CASSPDRGDTEAFF
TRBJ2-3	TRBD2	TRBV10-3	CAIMQGLYTSTDTQYF
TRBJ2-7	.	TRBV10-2	CASSEFGQGRREQYF
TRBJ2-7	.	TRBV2	CASRVHESSYEQYF
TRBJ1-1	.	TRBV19	CASSIEAREYNTEAFF
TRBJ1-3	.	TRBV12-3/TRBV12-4	CASSLRNTIYF
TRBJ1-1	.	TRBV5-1	CASSLAGDTEAFF
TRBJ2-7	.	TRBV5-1	CASSYLPDRLQYF
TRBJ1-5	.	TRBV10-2	CASSASQDNQPQHF
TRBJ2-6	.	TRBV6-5	CASSYIRSGANVLTF
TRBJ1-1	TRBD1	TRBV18	CASSVQGRGPAEAFF
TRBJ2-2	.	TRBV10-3	CAIRGYTGELFF